These T cell receptor beta chains were read from a single sample in a study of blood T cell repertoires in COVID-19. Clones were sequenced by immunoSEQ multiplex PCR, and TCRdb holds only the in-frame ones, with some missing. Among about 160,000 clones listed, 85% were seen once. The sample consisted of peripheral blood. These receptors were collected from a human donor with acute or convalescent COVID-19. The donor label of this sample is uncertain. Both conserved end residues are part of each CDR3. The D gene is left open where the match is weak. Expanded clones are given a class, and other clones once, few, many or no size at all.

>NA|TRBJ1-1|TRBV18|NA
TGTGCCAGCTCACCATCGATAGGGGGCACTGAAGCTTTCTTT
CASSPSIGGTEAFF
>NA|TRBJ1-2|TRBV14|TRBD1
TGTGCCAGCAGCCCGGGACAGATAACTAACTATGGCTACACCTTC
CASSPGQITNYGYTF
>NA|TRBJ1-1|TRBV30|NA
TGTGCCTGGAGTCTCCATGAGGGCACTGAAGCTTTCTTT
CAWSLHEGTEAFF
>NA|TRBJ2-7|TRBV9|TRBD2
TGTGCCAGCAGCGCCCCGGGGGGGAGTGACGAGCAGTACTTC
CASSAPGGSDEQYF
>few|TRBJ1-2|TRBV7-3|NA
TGTGCCAGCAGCTCACAGTACGGGGGAGGTGATAGGAGCTACACCTTC
CASSSQYGGGDRSYTF
>NA|TRBJ1-5|TRBV5-8|NA
TGTGCCAGCAGCTTGGGCAGGGCGAATCAGCCCCAGCATTTT
CASSLGRANQPQHF
>once|TRBJ1-4|TRBV18|NA
TGTGCCAGCTCACCACCTCTGTCGTCCACTAATGAAAAACTGTTTTTT
CASSPPLSSTNEKLFF
>NA|TRBJ1-1|TRBV20-1|TRBD1
TGCAGTGCTAGTTTAGTCGGAGGGACAGCCGCTTTCTTT
CSASLVGGTAAFF
>NA|TRBJ1-2|TRBV5-4|NA
TGTGCCAGCAGCTTGGGGGGGGAGTTCTATGGCTACACCTTC
CASSLGGEFYGYTF
>NA|TRBJ1-5|TRBV19|TRBD1
TGTGCCAGTAGTAGACAGGGGGCGGTTTTTAACAATCAGCCCCAGCATTTT
CASSRQGAVFNNQPQHF
>NA|TRBJ1-1|TRBV3-1/TRBV3-2|TRBD1
TGTGCCAGCAGCGCCCGACAGGGGGCGAACACTGAAGCTTTCTTT
CASSARQGANTEAFF
>NA|TRBJ2-1|TRBV7-9|TRBD1
TGTGCCAGCAGAGCCGGGACAGGGTACAATGAGCAGTTCTTC
CASRAGTGYNEQFF
>NA|TRBJ2-3|TRBV9|NA
TGTGCCAGCAGCGTACGGGAACAACCCACAGATACGCAGTATTTT
CASSVREQPTDTQYF
>NA|TRBJ1-3|TRBV7-2|TRBD1
TGTGCCAGCAGCTTATGGGTCGGACAGGGGGCAACTGGAAACACCATATATTTT
CASSLWVGQGATGNTIYF
>NA|TRBJ1-6|TRBV13|NA
TGTGCCAGCAGCTTAGGAGGGGCGGGGGGGAATTCACCCCTCCACTTT
CASSLGGAGGNSPLHF
>NA|TRBJ1-2|TRBV7-2|NA
TGTGCCAGCAGCCCCGAGGGGGGGGAGAATGGCTACACCTTC
CASSPEGGENGYTF
>NA|TRBJ1-5|TRBV7-2|TRBD1
TGTGCCAGCAGGGGTGGGACAGGGGTGAATCAGCCCCAGCATTTT
CASRGGTGVNQPQHF
>NA|TRBJ2-5|TRBV5-4|TRBD1
TGTGCCAGCAGCTTGGGGGACAGGGCACAGACCCAGTACTTC
CASSLGDRAQTQYF
>NA|TRBJ2-3|TRBV6-2/TRBV6-3|TRBD1
TGTGCCAGCAGTTACTCGAGTACTTTGGGGTCGGGACAGCCCACAGATACGCAGTATTTT
CASSYSSTLGSGQPTDTQYF
>NA|TRBJ2-5|TRBV7-6|TRBD1
TGTGCCAGCAGCCTAGGGGCGGGGACAGGGGTCCAAGAGACCCAGTACTTC
CASSLGAGTGVQETQYF
>NA|TRBJ1-2|TRBV19|NA
TGTGCCAGTAGTACCCCCCTGAGGGCAGAAGGCTATGGCTACACCTTC
CASSTPLRAEGYGYTF
>once|TRBJ1-1|TRBV6-5|NA
TGTGCCAGCAGTTACTCGATCGCGGGCACTGAAGCTTTCTTT
CASSYSIAGTEAFF
>NA|TRBJ2-3|TRBV10-3|NA
TGTGCCATAGGGACTGGCACAGATACGCAGTATTTT
CAIGTGTDTQYF
>NA|TRBJ1-1|TRBV5-1|NA
TGCGCCAGCAGCTTCAGGGTGGGGAACACTGAAGCTTTCTTT
CASSFRVGNTEAFF
>NA|TRBJ2-1|TRBV6-4|NA
TGTGCCAGCAGTCGGACTGCCGAGGGAACAGGGCCATACAATGAGCAGTTCTTC
CASSRTAEGTGPYNEQFF
>NA|TRBJ2-1|TRBV7-8|TRBD1
TGTGCCAGCAGCTTATCCAGGGGGCGAGGATATGAGCAGTTCTTC
CASSLSRGRGYEQFF
>NA|TRBJ1-1|TRBV7-9|NA
TGTGCCAGCAGCTTAAGACTGACTTCTGAAGCTTTCTTT
CASSLRLTSEAFF
>NA|TRBJ1-5|TRBV4-3|NA
TGCGCCAGCAGCCAAGATATTCCGAATCAGCCCCAGCATTTT
CASSQDIPNQPQHF
>NA|TRBJ1-2|TRBV4-3|NA
TGCGCCAGCAGCCAAGATTACAATTTAGGGGTTGGCTACACCTTC
CASSQDYNLGVGYTF
>medium-sized|TRBJ1-2|TRBV11-2|TRBD1
TGTGCCAGCAGCTTAGACTACCCCGGGACAGGGAACTATGGCTACACCTTC
CASSLDYPGTGNYGYTF
>NA|TRBJ1-2|TRBV24-1|NA
TGTGCCACCAGTGAAGGGACTTGGGGTGGCTACACCTTC
CATSEGTWGGYTF
>NA|TRBJ1-6|TRBV6-5|NA
TGTGCCAGCAGTTACTCGAGCGCAGGGGACGGTTCACCCCTCCACTTT
CASSYSSAGDGSPLHF
>NA|TRBJ1-5|TRBV6-2/TRBV6-3|TRBD1
TGTGCCAGCAGTTACGGGTCAGGGGGGACGCTCTTACAGAGCAATCAGCCCCAGCATTTT
CASSYGSGGTLLQSNQPQHF
>NA|TRBJ1-5|TRBV6-2/TRBV6-3|NA
TGTGCCAGCAGTTACTCTGGTCAGAATAGCAATCAGCCCCAGCATTTT
CASSYSGQNSNQPQHF
>NA|TRBJ1-2|TRBV7-9|TRBD1
TGTGCCAGCAGCTTAGGGGGACAGGGGGGTTTTAACTATGGCTACACCTTC
CASSLGGQGGFNYGYTF
>NA|TRBJ2-7|TRBV18|NA
TGTGCCAGCTCACCACCGACTGACTACGAGCAGTACTTC
CASSPPTDYEQYF
>NA|TRBJ1-1|TRBV21-1|NA
TGTGCCAGCAGCGCCAATAGCAGTGGGGGCGAGAACACTGAAGCTTTCTTT
CASSANSSGGENTEAFF
>NA|TRBJ1-6|TRBV3-1/TRBV3-2|TRBD1
TGTGCCAGCAGCCAACGGGACAGCATTTCACCCCTCCACTTT
CASSQRDSISPLHF
>NA|TRBJ2-1|TRBV7-9|NA
TGTGCCAGCAGCTTGAATGGGGGGAATGAGCAGTTCTTC
CASSLNGGNEQFF
>NA|TRBJ2-5|TRBV27|NA
TGTGCCAGCAGTTTCCTCTCTACAGGTTTCAGGCAGGAGACCCAGTACTTC
CASSFLSTGFRQETQYF
>NA|TRBJ2-5|TRBV7-9|TRBD1
TGTGCCAGCAGCTTTTTTGGACAGGGAAGGGTCCAAGAGACCCAGTACTTC
CASSFFGQGRVQETQYF
>NA|TRBJ2-3|TRBV3-1/TRBV3-2|TRBD2
TGTGCCAGCACCTCTTCCTCCTTAGCGGGGGGCCGCACAGATACGCAGTATTTT
CASTSSSLAGGRTDTQYF